This TCR beta chain derives from a study of cytomegalovirus exposure and HLA in healthy donors. Study results and caveats: The listing of 150 to 200 TCR beta chains classed them as cytomegalovirus-associated. Sequencing likely caused a cluster of highly shared sequence variants. CMV serostatus was the sole immune exposure data available.

This CDR3 has 17 residues. The PCR contained 60 Vbeta and 13 Jbeta primers. The assay was immunoSEQ multiplex PCR, and TCRdb's table has in-frame clones only and misses some. The sample shows 150,000 to 200,000 clones, 60% to 85% of them seen only once. This clone was seen a handful of times. Its antigen remains unknown. This sequence originates from a female donor in good health and CMV-seronegative. Source material: PBMCs. The genes are TRBV1 and TRBJ2-1; whether TRBD2, the table's D call, matches the DNA was not checked. TRBV1 is noted as a pseudogene. This CDR3 is CTSSQLPGLAGNNEQFF. In nucleotides, the CDR3 is TGCACCAGCAGCCAACTACCCGGACTAGCGGGGAACAATGAGCAGTTCTTC.